One sample yielded the 3 T cell receptor beta chains listed below, sequenced in a study of cytotoxic CD8 clonotypes in ibrutinib-treated CLL (dated by TCRdb to the early 2020s). The library was obtained by the immunoSEQ multiplex PCR assay. This is the immuneACCESS table as TCRdb keeps it, with only in-frame sequences that have V and J called. A part of the clones is gone; compared with another copy, unresolved V genes explain less than half, and the rest is unexplained. The sample data list about 310,000 clones, and 80% of these were observed just once. The top ten clonotypes cover under 8.5% of the sample. The material sequenced was PBMCs, taken before ibrutinib treatment. The receptors shown here come from a human donor with chronic lymphocytic leukemia.

The genes are TRBV28 and TRBJ1-2, with 7 bases lining up with TRBD1. V trimming: 8 bases; J trimming: 5 bases; junction bases outside the gene matches: 17. The germline V gene has CDR1 MDHEN and CDR2 SYDVKM. The CDR3 totals 16 residues. The CDR3 coding sequence is TGTGCCAGCGGCGGGGCAGGGGGTGTGGATGTGTATGGCTACACCTTC. This encodes CASGGAGGVDVYGYTF.

The V call is TRBV27, the J call TRBJ2-1; 10 bases align to TRBD2. This CDR3 region has 15 residues. V was pared by 3 bases and J by 6 bases, with 5 bases of the junction left unmatched. Germline lookup yields CDR1 MNHEY and CDR2 SMNVEV (reference sequence). The CDR3: CASSFSGRVGNEQFF. Here the CDR3 DNA reads TGTGCCAGCAGTTTCAGCGGGAGGGTTGGCAATGAGCAGTTCTTC.

V gene TRBV29-1 combines with J gene TRBJ2-1; D gene ambiguous. V was cut by 4 bases and J by 0 bases, with 10 bases left in between. Germline CDR1 is SQVTM and CDR2 is ANQGSEA. The CDR3 covers 14 residues. CDR3 region: CSVVAADSYNEQFF. In nucleotides, the CDR3 is TGCAGCGTTGTGGCGGCCGACTCCTACAATGAGCAGTTCTTC.